The clone carrying this T cell receptor (beta chain) was observed a few times. The use of a sample-barcoded 5' primer and a J-beta primer mix characterized a second PCR of about 7 to 12 cycles. TCRdb reanalysed the 5' RACE reads using MiXCR and keeps one entry per CDR3 protein. The data show 900,000 to 950,000 distinct CDR3 sequences, 25% to 35% seen once. Trimming shortened V by 3 bases and J by 3 bases, and 11 bases separated the two germline ends. CDR3 length: 15 amino acids. Germline assignment: CDR1 MNHEY and CDR2 SVGAGI. This record comes from a study of blood T cells in healthy people across ages. These data also featured in a second study, about T cells of mothers and their children.

The chain carries TRBV6-5 and TRBJ1-4, with D perhaps TRBD1 (6 bases). The sequence derives from a woman aged 40 to 55 in good health. Material for sequencing was blood. The DNA of the CDR3 is TGTGCCAGCAGTTATCAGGGACACTCTAATGAAAAACTGTTTTTT. Translated, it gives CASSYQGHSNEKLFF.